This T cell receptor beta chain is drawn from a study of technical replicates of blood from a few donors. Clones were sequenced by immunoSEQ multiplex PCR, and TCRdb holds only the in-frame ones, with some missing. The table records approximately 44,000 clones, approximately 96% of them present only once. Losses at the gene ends were 3 bases for V and 3 bases for J; bases not matched to a gene: 9. The CDR3 is 17 amino acids. The germline V gene has CDR1 SGDLS and CDR2 YYNGEE. This chain joins TRBV9 and TRBJ2-4, with 10 bases aligning to TRBD1. Material: T cells isolated from PBMCs. The receptor's source is a human donor in good health. The CDR3 sequence: CASSAGGGTGVKNIQYF. CDR3 coding DNA: TGTGCCAGCAGCGCAGGAGGCGGGACAGGGGTCAAAAACATTCAGTACTTC.